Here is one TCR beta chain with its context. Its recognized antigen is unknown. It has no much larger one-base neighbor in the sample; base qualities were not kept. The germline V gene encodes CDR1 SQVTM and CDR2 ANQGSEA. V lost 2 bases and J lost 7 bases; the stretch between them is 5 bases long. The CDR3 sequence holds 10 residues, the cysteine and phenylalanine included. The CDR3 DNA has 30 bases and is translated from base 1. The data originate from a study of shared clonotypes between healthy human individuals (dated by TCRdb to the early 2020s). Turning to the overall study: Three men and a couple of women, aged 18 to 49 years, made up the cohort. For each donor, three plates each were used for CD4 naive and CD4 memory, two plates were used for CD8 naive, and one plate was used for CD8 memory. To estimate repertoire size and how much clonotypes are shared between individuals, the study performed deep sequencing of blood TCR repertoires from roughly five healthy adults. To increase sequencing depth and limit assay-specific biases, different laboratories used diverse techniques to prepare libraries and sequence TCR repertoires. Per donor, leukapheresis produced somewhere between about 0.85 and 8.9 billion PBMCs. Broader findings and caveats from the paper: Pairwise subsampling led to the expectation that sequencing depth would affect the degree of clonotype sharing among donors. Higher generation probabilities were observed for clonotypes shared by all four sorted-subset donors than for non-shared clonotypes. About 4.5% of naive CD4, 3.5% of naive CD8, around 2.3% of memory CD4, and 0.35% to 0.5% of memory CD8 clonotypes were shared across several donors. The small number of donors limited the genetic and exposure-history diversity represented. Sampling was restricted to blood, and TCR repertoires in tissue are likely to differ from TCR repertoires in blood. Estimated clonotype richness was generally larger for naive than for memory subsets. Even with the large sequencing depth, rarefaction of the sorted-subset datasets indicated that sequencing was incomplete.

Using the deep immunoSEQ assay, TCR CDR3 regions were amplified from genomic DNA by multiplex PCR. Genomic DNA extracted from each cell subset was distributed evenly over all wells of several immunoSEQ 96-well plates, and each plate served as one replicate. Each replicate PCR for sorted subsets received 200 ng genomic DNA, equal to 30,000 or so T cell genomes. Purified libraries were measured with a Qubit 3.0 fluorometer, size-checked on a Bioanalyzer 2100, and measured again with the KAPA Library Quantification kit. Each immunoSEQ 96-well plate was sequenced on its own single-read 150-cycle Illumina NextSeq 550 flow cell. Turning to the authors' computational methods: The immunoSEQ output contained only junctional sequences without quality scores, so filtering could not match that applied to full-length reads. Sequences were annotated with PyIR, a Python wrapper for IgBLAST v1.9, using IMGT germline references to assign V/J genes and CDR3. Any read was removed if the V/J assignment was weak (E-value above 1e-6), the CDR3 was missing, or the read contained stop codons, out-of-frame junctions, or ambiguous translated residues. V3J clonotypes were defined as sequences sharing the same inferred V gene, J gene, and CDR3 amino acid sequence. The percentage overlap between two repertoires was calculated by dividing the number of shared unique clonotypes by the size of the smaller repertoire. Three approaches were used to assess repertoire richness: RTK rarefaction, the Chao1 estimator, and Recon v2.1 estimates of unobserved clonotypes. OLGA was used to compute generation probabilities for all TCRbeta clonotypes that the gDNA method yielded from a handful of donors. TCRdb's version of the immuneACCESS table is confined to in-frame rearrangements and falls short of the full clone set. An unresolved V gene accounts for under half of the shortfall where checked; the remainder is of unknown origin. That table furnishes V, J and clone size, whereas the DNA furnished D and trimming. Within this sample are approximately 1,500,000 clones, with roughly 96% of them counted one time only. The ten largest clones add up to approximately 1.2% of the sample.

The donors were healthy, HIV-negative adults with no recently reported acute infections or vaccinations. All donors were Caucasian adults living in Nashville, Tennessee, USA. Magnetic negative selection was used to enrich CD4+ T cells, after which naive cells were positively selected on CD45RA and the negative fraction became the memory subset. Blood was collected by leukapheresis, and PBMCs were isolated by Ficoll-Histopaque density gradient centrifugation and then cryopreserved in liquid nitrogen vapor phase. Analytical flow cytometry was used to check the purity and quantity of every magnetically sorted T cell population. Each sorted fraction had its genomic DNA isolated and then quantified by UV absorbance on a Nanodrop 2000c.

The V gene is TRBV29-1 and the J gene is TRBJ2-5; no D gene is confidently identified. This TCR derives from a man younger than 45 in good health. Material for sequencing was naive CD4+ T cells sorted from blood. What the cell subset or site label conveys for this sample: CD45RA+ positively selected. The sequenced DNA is TGCAGCGTTGAAAGAGGGACCCAGTACTTC. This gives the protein CSVERGTQYF.